The next 8 T cell receptor beta chains were all read from a single sample in a study of OX40 agonist ivuxolimab in advanced cancers. Sequencing was performed with immunoSEQ multiplex PCR; in TCRdb, only in-frame clones are kept and a portion is missing. This sample has roughly 40,000 clones; 80% to 90% occur once, and the top ten carry approximately 6%. The sample in question was CD4+ or CD8+ T cells sorted from blood, obtained in a trial of the OX40 agonist ivuxolimab. All receptors derive from an adult with an advanced solid tumor such as melanoma, head and neck, liver or kidney cancer.

J is TRBJ1-3 and V is TRBV2; D is ambiguous. This CDR3 region has 14 residues. With 4 bases removed from V and 1 base from J, the gap between germline ends came to 8 bases. CDR1 is SNHLY, CDR2 FYNNEI, per germline. Here the CDR3 reads CASSGAWSGNTIYF. CDR3 nucleotides: TGTGCCAGCAGTGGAGCGTGGTCTGGAAACACCATATATTTT.

The chain uses TRBV5-1 and TRBJ1-2, with 8 positions matching TRBD1. There are 14 residues in the CDR3. The germline CDR1 and CDR2 sequences are SGHRS and YFSETQ. V was pared by 4 bases and J by 7 bases, with 9 bases of the junction left unmatched. CDR3: CASSSGQGGSGYTF. Written as DNA, the CDR3 is TGCGCCAGCAGCAGCGGACAGGGTGGGTCTGGCTACACCTTC.

The CDR3, as DNA: TGCGCCAGCAGTCCGGACAGGGGGCGCCTCTACGAGCAGTACTTC. Its translation is CASSPDRGRLYEQYF. The chain joins TRBV10-1 to TRBJ2-7; 11 nucleotides align to TRBD1. The CDR3 consists of 15 residues. The germline gives CDR1 WNHNN, CDR2 SYGVQD (reference sequence). Unmatched junction bases numbered 6, after V lost 5 bases and J lost 3 bases.

The chain carries TRBV9 and TRBJ2-1, with D perhaps matching TRBD2 (6 bases). V was clipped by 3 bases and J by 9 bases, with 22 bases between them. The CDR3 is 16 residues long. CDR1 is SGDLS and CDR2 is YYNGEE in the germline V gene. The CDR3: CASSEQGGTGIIEQFF. CDR3 in DNA: TGTGCCAGCAGCGAACAAGGTGGGACTGGGATTATTGAGCAGTTCTTC.

This chain's CDR3 is CASSLRPGTSGRSSSYNEQFF. DNA for the CDR3: TGTGCCAGCAGTCTCCGTCCCGGGACTAGCGGGAGGAGCAGCTCCTACAATGAGCAGTTCTTC. The V and J genes are TRBV27 and TRBJ2-1, with 15 bases identical to TRBD2. With 5 bases clipped from V and 0 bases from J, the junction kept 14 bases outside the gene matches. The CDR3 contains 21 residues. The germline V gene encodes CDR1 MNHEY and CDR2 SMNVEV (reference sequence).

The V gene is TRBV6-6, the J gene TRBJ2-2, with 8 bases fitting TRBD2. The CDR3 extends over 13 amino acids. Germline assignment: CDR1 MNHNY and CDR2 SVGAGI (reference sequence). Trimming at V came to 5 bases and at J to 6 bases, leaving 2 bases not matched to a gene. The CDR3 DNA sequence: TGTGCCAGCAGTCAAGCGGGAGCCGGGGAGCTGTTTTTT. Translation gives CASSQAGAGELFF.

The CDR3 loop is CASSLPLGQTQYF. CDR3 nucleotide sequence: TGTGCCAGCAGCTTACCCTTAGGACAGACCCAGTACTTC. This chain connects TRBV11-2 to TRBJ2-5, with no clear D. V lost 2 bases and J 6 bases, leaving 10 bases between the germline ends. Germline V gene data show CDR1 as SGHAT and CDR2 as FQNNGV. The CDR3 extends over 13 amino acids.

The genes are TRBV6-5 and TRBJ2-7; D is perhaps TRBD2 (6 bases). Trimming pared 2 bases from V and 2 bases from J, leaving 10 bases between. Germline CDR1 and CDR2: MNHEY and SVGAGI. The CDR3 runs 14 residues. CDR3 residues: CASSYLTRPYEQYF. In nucleotides, the CDR3 is TGTGCCAGCAGTTACCTGACTAGACCCTACGAGCAGTACTTC.